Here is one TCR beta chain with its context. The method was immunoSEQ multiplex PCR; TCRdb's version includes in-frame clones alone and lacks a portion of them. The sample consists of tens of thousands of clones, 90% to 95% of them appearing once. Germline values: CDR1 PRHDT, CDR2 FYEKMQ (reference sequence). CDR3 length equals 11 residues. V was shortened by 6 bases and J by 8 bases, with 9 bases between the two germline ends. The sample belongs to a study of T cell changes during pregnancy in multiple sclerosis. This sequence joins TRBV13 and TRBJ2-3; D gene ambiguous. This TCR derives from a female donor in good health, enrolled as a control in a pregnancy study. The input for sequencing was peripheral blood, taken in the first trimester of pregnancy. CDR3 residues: CASSSTGTQYF. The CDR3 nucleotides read TGTGCCAGCAGTAGTACCGGTACGCAGTATTTT.